This T cell receptor beta chain was sequenced in a study of cytomegalovirus exposure and HLA in healthy donors. This clone appeared a few times. Its antigen remains unidentified. Study-wide findings and caveats: Usually a TCR sequence was rare, but some public TCRs were found in many donors. There were about 160 TCR beta chains listed as cytomegalovirus-associated. For most subjects, TCR beta sequences were reported to predict HLA-A and HLA-B alleles with accuracy.

CDR1 is SGHNT and CDR2 is YYREEE in the germline V gene (reference sequence). The CDR3 spans 15 residues. Trimming pared 6 bases from V and 1 base from J, leaving 16 bases between. 13 Jbeta primers and 60 Vbeta primers were used for the PCR. Data came from immunoSEQ multiplex PCR; TCRdb stores just in-frame clones and leaves some out. This sample has approximately 150,000 clones, with approximately 73% found just once. This receptor was obtained from a man over 45 in good health and CMV-seronegative. The V call is TRBV5-4, the J call TRBJ1-1; no reliable D call. Sequencing was performed on PBMCs. CDR3 DNA sequence: TGTGCCAGCACCCCAGAGACAAGCAGGAACACTGAAGCTTTCTTT. Protein: CASTPETSRNTEAFF.